This TCR beta chain was sequenced in a study of blood T cell repertoires in COVID-19. About the study: Specimens from acute and convalescent COVID-19 originated in the United States, Italy and Spain.

The protocol was immunoSEQ multiplex PCR, while the TCRdb copy is restricted to in-frame clones and leaves out a portion. This table holds hundreds of thousands of clones, 86% found once. The CDR3 is made up of 16 amino acids. Germline trimming cut 3 bases from V and 7 bases from J; bases unmatched to any gene: 11. In germline, CDR1 is LGHDT, CDR2 YNNKEL (reference sequence). The receptor was isolated from a young woman with active or convalescent COVID-19. The rearrangement joins TRBV3-1 (or the pseudogene TRBV3-2) to TRBJ1-2; TRBD1 agrees at 10 bases. The sequencing sample was made of peripheral blood. The CDR3 sequence is CASSHPPGDRGSGYTF. Written as DNA, the CDR3 is TGTGCCAGCAGCCACCCCCCGGGGGACAGGGGCTCTGGCTACACCTTC.